The clone carrying this T cell receptor (beta chain) occurred a few times. Its antigen is currently unknown. Indicated treatment: roughly 10-day PBMC culture with coronavirus spike peptide pools or control peptides (ViraFEST assay). PBMC cultures, at around 2 million cells per well, received around 10 IU/ml IL-2 and about 10 ug/ml peptide pools. CDR3 length: 14 residues. V was pared by 0 bases and J by 4 bases, with 10 bases between. CDR1 and CDR2 (germline): MNHEY, SMNVEV (reference sequence). These data are taken from a study of vaccination and CD4 T cells after COVID-19. Across the whole study: Overlapping spike peptides of SARS-CoV-2, HCoV-NL63, HCoV-OC43 and HCoV-229E stimulated the cells.

Sequenced with the Oncomine TCR Beta short-read assay was DNA taken from cultured CD4+ T cells. Genomic DNA was drawn out of CD4+ T cells grown in culture. In TCRdb, the PCR reads were re-called with MiXCR into one record per CDR3 protein. This table has around 15,000 distinct CDR3 sequences, 40% to 50% appearing once. The sample was CD4+ T cells from blood, cultured in vitro, taken before SARS-CoV-2 vaccination. The rearrangement joins TRBV27 to TRBJ2-7; D is uncertain. This receptor was identified in a human donor who had recovered from COVID-19. The CDR3 spells CASSLSAQSYEQYF. CDR3 nucleotides: TGTGCCAGCAGTTTATCTGCCCAGTCTTACGAGCAGTACTTC.